Below are 10 T cell receptor beta chains sequenced from a single sample in a study of cytomegalovirus exposure and HLA in healthy donors. This PCR relied on a set of 60 Vbeta primers and 13 Jbeta primers. The data were produced by immunoSEQ multiplex PCR, yet TCRdb's version contains in-frame clones alone and is incomplete. The table shows tens of thousands of clones, with around 82% occurring only once. The sequencing input was PBMCs. The source is a female donor in good health and CMV-seronegative.

The rearrangement joins TRBV28 to TRBJ2-2; D is unresolved. The CDR3 covers 13 residues. The V and J ends lost 6 bases and 7 bases respectively, with 12 bases between them. Germline V gene lookup returns CDR1 MDHEN and CDR2 SYDVKM. The CDR3 nucleotides are TGTGCCAGCAGCCCTGTAGAGGTCGGGGAGCTGTTTTTT. This codes for CASSPVEVGELFF.

This chain uses TRBV10-3 with TRBJ2-3; TRBD2 matches 7 bases. The CDR3 is 15 residues long. Germline loops: CDR1 ENHRY, CDR2 SYGVKD. V lost 2 bases to trimming and J lost 1 base; unmatched junction nucleotides: 3. The CDR3: CAISEMAGGTDTQYF. The CDR3 nucleotides read TGTGCCATCAGTGAGATGGCGGGGGGCACAGATACGCAGTATTTT.

This chain links TRBV5-5 with TRBJ1-4; tentatively, D is TRBD1 (5 bases). The germline gives CDR1 SGHKS, CDR2 YYEKEE (reference sequence). The CDR3 extends over 16 amino acids. The V end lost 6 bases, the J end lost 0 bases, and 15 bases lay between the germline ends. The CDR3 coding sequence is TGTGCCAGCACCCCGGCGGGAGGGGCAACTAATGAAAAACTGTTTTTT. Residues: CASTPAGGATNEKLFF.

The chain couples TRBV5-1 to TRBJ2-1; 15 nucleotides match TRBD2. Germline-derived CDR1 and CDR2 are SGHRS and YFSETQ. V was clipped by 2 bases and J by 5 bases; unmatched bases: 5. This CDR3 contains 17 residues. The CDR3 is CASSLGTSGGFHNEQFF. The CDR3 region has the DNA TGCGCCAGCAGCTTAGGGACTAGCGGGGGGTTCCACAATGAGCAGTTCTTC. Drawing the rest from reference TRBV5-1 and TRBJ2-1, the complete variable domain is KAGVTQTPRYLIKTRGQQVTLSCSPISGHRSVSWYQQTPGQGLQFLFEYFSETQRNKGNFPGRFSGRQFSNSRSEMNVSTLELGDSALYLCASSLGTSGGFHNEQFFGPGTRLTVL.

Worth noting for this clone: At one end the junction does not follow the germline gene, possibly because of a read error. Other DNA sequences in the sample encode the same CDR3. The rearrangement joins TRBV4-3 to TRBJ1-1; 8 positions agree with TRBD1. CDR1 and CDR2 from the germline V gene are LGHNA and YSLEER. CDR3 length: 16 residues. CDR3 amino acids: CASSTYGQGMNTEAFF. In DNA form, the CDR3 reads TGCGCCAGCAGCACTTACGGACAGGGCATGAACACTGAGGCTTTCTTT.

The J gene is TRBJ1-2, the V gene TRBV9; the match to TRBD1 covers 9 bases. The V and J ends lost 3 bases and 7 bases, in that order; junction bases with no gene match: 7. The CDR3 covers 14 residues. The V gene's germline CDR1 is SGDLS and CDR2 YYNGEE. CDR3: CASSARRTGAGYTF. The CDR3, as DNA: TGTGCCAGCAGCGCACGAAGGACAGGGGCTGGCTACACCTTC.

This chain joins TRBV27 and TRBJ1-1; 8 bases fit TRBD1. The CDR3 runs 16 residues. Germline values: CDR1 MNHEY, CDR2 SMNVEV (reference sequence). V lost 5 bases, J lost 0 bases, and 8 bases stayed unmatched. This chain's CDR3 is CASSRGTGGMNTEAFF. The CDR3 nucleotides are TGTGCCAGCAGTAGAGGGACAGGCGGCATGAACACTGAAGCTTTCTTT.

The chain has TRBV7-2 and TRBJ1-2; D possibly corresponds to TRBD1 (6 bases). V lost 5 bases and J 9 bases, leaving 13 bases between the germline ends. The CDR3 sequence is 12 residues long. Germline V lookup: CDR1 SGHTA, CDR2 FQGNSA. CDR3 sequence reads: CASSPHRESYTF. CDR3 coding DNA: TGTGCCAGCAGCCCACACAGGGAAAGCTACACCTTC.

V gene TRBV29-1 combines with J gene TRBJ1-1, with a weak D call TRBD1 (6 bases). CDR3 length equals 11 residues. CDR1 SQVTM and CDR2 ANQGSEA come from the germline V gene. The V end was cut by 6 bases, the J end by 7 bases, with 12 bases between. The CDR3 DNA reads as TGCAGCGTCGAGAAGACAGGTGAAGCTTTCTTT. The encoded protein is CSVEKTGEAFF.

The chain recombines TRBV19 with TRBJ1-5; perhaps TRBD1 as D (5 bases). Trimming cost V 6 bases and J 4 bases, with 10 bases left between them. Germline CDR1 reads LNHDA; CDR2 reads SQIVND (reference sequence). CDR3 length equals 13 residues. CDR3 in amino acids: CASSNTGNQPQHF. The CDR3 nucleotides are TGTGCCAGTAGCAATACAGGAAATCAGCCCCAGCATTTT. Drawing the rest from reference TRBV19 and TRBJ1-5, the complete variable domain is DGGITQSPKYLFRKEGQNVTLSCEQNLNHDAMYWYRQDPGQGLRLIYYSQIVNDFQKGDIAEGYSVSREKKESFPLTVTSAQKNPTAFYLCASSNTGNQPQHFGDGTRLSIL.